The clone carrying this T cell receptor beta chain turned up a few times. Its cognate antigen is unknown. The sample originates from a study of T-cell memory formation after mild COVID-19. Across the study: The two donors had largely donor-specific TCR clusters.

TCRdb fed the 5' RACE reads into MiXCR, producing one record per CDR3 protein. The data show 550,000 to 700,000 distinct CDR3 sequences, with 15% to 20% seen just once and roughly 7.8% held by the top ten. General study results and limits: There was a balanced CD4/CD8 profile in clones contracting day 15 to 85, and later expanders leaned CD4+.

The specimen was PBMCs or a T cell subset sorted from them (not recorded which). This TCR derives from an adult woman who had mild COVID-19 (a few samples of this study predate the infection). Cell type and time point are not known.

The CDR3 sequence is CASSTRDRGLGTQYF. DNA of the CDR3: TGTGCCAGCAGTACCCGGGACAGGGGGTTGGGGACGCAGTATTTT. This rearrangement joins TRBV27 to TRBJ2-3; the match to TRBD1 covers 11 bases. The junction had 10 bases not matched to a gene; V was cut back by 5 bases and J by 9 bases. This CDR3 comprises 15 residues. Germline CDR1 and CDR2: MNHEY and SMNVEV (reference sequence).